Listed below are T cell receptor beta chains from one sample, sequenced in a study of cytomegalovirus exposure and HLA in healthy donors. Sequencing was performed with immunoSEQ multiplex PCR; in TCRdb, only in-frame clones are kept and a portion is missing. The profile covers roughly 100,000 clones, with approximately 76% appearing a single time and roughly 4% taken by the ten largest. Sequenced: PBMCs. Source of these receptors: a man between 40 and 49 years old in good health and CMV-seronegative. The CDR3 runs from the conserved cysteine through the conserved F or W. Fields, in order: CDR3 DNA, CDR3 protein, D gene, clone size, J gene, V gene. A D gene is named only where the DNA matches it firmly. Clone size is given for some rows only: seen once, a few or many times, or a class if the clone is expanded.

CDR3nt: TGTGCCAGCAGCCCCTGGGGAGCGGGGAACACAGATACGCAGTATTTT
CDR3aa: CASSPWGAGNTDTQYF
d_gene: TRBD2
abundance: -
j_gene: TRBJ2-3
v_gene: TRBV7-2

CDR3nt: TGTGCCAGCAGCTTGGGGACAGGGGGCCCCGTGGGCATTCAGTACTTC
CDR3aa: CASSLGTGGPVGIQYF
d_gene: TRBD1
abundance: few
j_gene: TRBJ2-4
v_gene: TRBV5-6

CDR3nt: TGTGCCAGTAGTATAGATCCAGGGGTGACTGAAGCTTTCTTT
CDR3aa: CASSIDPGVTEAFF
d_gene: -
abundance: -
j_gene: TRBJ1-1
v_gene: TRBV19

CDR3nt: TGTTCCAGCAGCTTAGGTTATTCGAGGGGTCAGGGGGCCTCTGAAGCTTTCTTT
CDR3aa: CSSSLGYSRGQGASEAFF
d_gene: TRBD1
abundance: few
j_gene: TRBJ1-1
v_gene: TRBV7-9

CDR3nt: TGCAGCGTTATGTTTGAGATAGACCAGTACTTC
CDR3aa: CSVMFEIDQYF
d_gene: -
abundance: -
j_gene: TRBJ2-5
v_gene: TRBV29-1

CDR3nt: TGTGCCAGCAGTGAAGCGATGATACAGTTACTCTATGGCTACACCTTC
CDR3aa: CASSEAMIQLLYGYTF
d_gene: -
abundance: -
j_gene: TRBJ1-2
v_gene: TRBV2

CDR3nt: TGTGCCAGTAGGGCGGGACTCGAGGACACCGGGGAGCTGTTTTTT
CDR3aa: CASRAGLEDTGELFF
d_gene: -
abundance: -
j_gene: TRBJ2-2
v_gene: TRBV19

CDR3nt: TGTGCCAGCAGCCCACTAGCGGTGAACACCGGGGAGCTGTTTTTT
CDR3aa: CASSPLAVNTGELFF
d_gene: TRBD2
abundance: -
j_gene: TRBJ2-2
v_gene: TRBV7-9

CDR3nt: TGCAGCGTTGGCGGGGGGGCCGCCTACAATGAGCAGTTCTTC
CDR3aa: CSVGGGAAYNEQFF
d_gene: TRBD2
abundance: -
j_gene: TRBJ2-1
v_gene: TRBV29-1

CDR3nt: TGCGCCAGCAGCTGGGGACAGGGGTCCACCGGGGAGCTGTTTTTT
CDR3aa: CASSWGQGSTGELFF
d_gene: TRBD1
abundance: -
j_gene: TRBJ2-2
v_gene: TRBV5-1

CDR3nt: TGCGCCAGCCGCGTGACAGGGGGAAGCGAAGCTTTCTTT
CDR3aa: CASRVTGGSEAFF
d_gene: TRBD1
abundance: once
j_gene: TRBJ1-1
v_gene: TRBV5-1

CDR3nt: TGTGCCAGCAGTTTCTCCCCGGACAACAAAAACATTCAGTACTTC
CDR3aa: CASSFSPDNKNIQYF
d_gene: -
abundance: -
j_gene: TRBJ2-4
v_gene: TRBV27

CDR3nt: TGCGCCAGCAGGCCAGAGGGGGGGTCCTTGTCTGGGGCCAACGTCCTGACTTTC
CDR3aa: CASRPEGGSLSGANVLTF
d_gene: -
abundance: once
j_gene: TRBJ2-6
v_gene: TRBV5-1

CDR3nt: TGTGCCTGGAGCAGGGAAAGAGACTCACCCCTCCACTTT
CDR3aa: CAWSRERDSPLHF
d_gene: -
abundance: few
j_gene: TRBJ1-6
v_gene: TRBV30

CDR3nt: TGTGCCAGCAGCTTGGGCCTAGTCCTCTCCTACAATGAGCAGTTCTTC
CDR3aa: CASSLGLVLSYNEQFF
d_gene: -
abundance: -
j_gene: TRBJ2-1
v_gene: TRBV5-6

CDR3nt: TGTGCCTGGAGTGATCGTTACACTGAAGCTTTCTTT
CDR3aa: CAWSDRYTEAFF
d_gene: -
abundance: -
j_gene: TRBJ1-1
v_gene: TRBV30

CDR3nt: TGTGCCAGCAGCTTAAGGGGTGGGACTGAAGCTTTCTTT
CDR3aa: CASSLRGGTEAFF
d_gene: -
abundance: -
j_gene: TRBJ1-1
v_gene: TRBV7-2

CDR3nt: TGTGCCAGCAGCTCGGGACTAGCGGAGGTAGAGACCCAGTACTTC
CDR3aa: CASSSGLAEVETQYF
d_gene: TRBD2
abundance: -
j_gene: TRBJ2-5
v_gene: TRBV9

CDR3nt: TGTGCCAGTAGTATAGATGGGCAGGGCGGCGGCTACACCTTC
CDR3aa: CASSIDGQGGGYTF
d_gene: -
abundance: -
j_gene: TRBJ1-2
v_gene: TRBV19

CDR3nt: TGTGCCAGCAGCCAAACATCAGGGAACTATGGCTACACCTTC
CDR3aa: CASSQTSGNYGYTF
d_gene: -
abundance: few
j_gene: TRBJ1-2
v_gene: TRBV7-2

CDR3nt: TGTGCCAGCAGCGTCGGTCAAGAGACCCAGTACTTC
CDR3aa: CASSVGQETQYF
d_gene: -
abundance: few
j_gene: TRBJ2-5
v_gene: TRBV6-5

CDR3nt: TGTGCCAGCAGTTTACTACAGGCTGTCTCCTACGAGCAGTACTTC
CDR3aa: CASSLLQAVSYEQYF
d_gene: -
abundance: few
j_gene: TRBJ2-7
v_gene: TRBV27

CDR3nt: TGTGCCACCAACCTGCGGGGGGCTGATGGCTACACCTTC
CDR3aa: CATNLRGADGYTF
d_gene: -
abundance: -
j_gene: TRBJ1-2
v_gene: TRBV19

CDR3nt: TGTGCCAGCAGCTGGGACAGGGGGAACACTGAAGCTTTCTTT
CDR3aa: CASSWDRGNTEAFF
d_gene: TRBD1
abundance: -
j_gene: TRBJ1-1
v_gene: TRBV7-2

CDR3nt: TGTGCCAGCAGCCCCCGGGAGACCCAGTACTTC
CDR3aa: CASSPRETQYF
d_gene: -
abundance: -
j_gene: TRBJ2-5
v_gene: TRBV7-2

CDR3nt: TGTGCCAGCAGCTTCGACAGGGATGGCTACACCTTC
CDR3aa: CASSFDRDGYTF
d_gene: TRBD1
abundance: once
j_gene: TRBJ1-2
v_gene: TRBV5-4

CDR3nt: TGTGCCAGCAGGGGACAGGATAATGAAAAACTGTTTTTT
CDR3aa: CASRGQDNEKLFF
d_gene: TRBD1
abundance: few
j_gene: TRBJ1-4
v_gene: TRBV6-5

CDR3nt: TGTTCCAGCAGCGGACAGGGGACGAAAGCTTTCTTT
CDR3aa: CSSSGQGTKAFF
d_gene: TRBD1
abundance: -
j_gene: TRBJ1-1
v_gene: TRBV7-9

CDR3nt: TGTGCCAGCACCTTGACTAGACAAGAGACCCAGTACTTC
CDR3aa: CASTLTRQETQYF
d_gene: -
abundance: -
j_gene: TRBJ2-5
v_gene: TRBV7-6

CDR3nt: TGTGCCAGCAGTGAATTCGAAGGGGCCTACGAGCAGTACTTC
CDR3aa: CASSEFEGAYEQYF
d_gene: -
abundance: -
j_gene: TRBJ2-7
v_gene: TRBV25-1

CDR3nt: TGTGCCAGCAGCTTCCCGTTTACTACGTATGGCTACACCTTC
CDR3aa: CASSFPFTTYGYTF
d_gene: -
abundance: few
j_gene: TRBJ1-2
v_gene: TRBV7-9

CDR3nt: TGCAGCGTTGAAGATACAGGACAGGGGTTGAACACTGAAGCTTTCTTT
CDR3aa: CSVEDTGQGLNTEAFF
d_gene: TRBD1
abundance: -
j_gene: TRBJ1-1
v_gene: TRBV29-1

CDR3nt: TGTGCCAGCAATGTGCCCACTACTAACTATGGCTACACCTTC
CDR3aa: CASNVPTTNYGYTF
d_gene: -
abundance: -
j_gene: TRBJ1-2
v_gene: TRBV2

CDR3nt: TGTGCCAGTACCGACAGGTACCATGAGCAGTTCTTC
CDR3aa: CASTDRYHEQFF
d_gene: -
abundance: -
j_gene: TRBJ2-1
v_gene: TRBV19

CDR3nt: TGTGCTAGTGGTCGGGGACAGGGCACCAACACCATATATTTT
CDR3aa: CASGRGQGTNTIYF
d_gene: TRBD1
abundance: once
j_gene: TRBJ1-3
v_gene: TRBV12-5

CDR3nt: TGTTCCAGCAGCTTATTTCCCCCGGAGACCCAGTACTTC
CDR3aa: CSSSLFPPETQYF
d_gene: -
abundance: -
j_gene: TRBJ2-5
v_gene: TRBV7-9

CDR3nt: TGTGCCAGCAGCGTAGACGAGCGGCCACTCCCAGAGACCCAGTACTTC
CDR3aa: CASSVDERPLPETQYF
d_gene: -
abundance: once
j_gene: TRBJ2-5
v_gene: TRBV9